The 9 T cell receptor beta chains reported below all come from one sample, sequenced in a study of blood T cell repertoires in COVID-19. Assay used: immunoSEQ multiplex PCR; TCRdb lists only in-frame clones, some missing. The sample consists of about 280,000 clones, approximately 85% of them appearing once. Sequencing was carried out using peripheral blood. These receptors all come from a man between 45 and 60 years old with active or convalescent COVID-19.

The chain links TRBV11-2 to TRBJ2-7; D possibly corresponds to TRBD1 (6 bases). This CDR3 comprises 15 residues. Trimming stripped 1 base from V and 2 bases from J, with 12 bases between. Germline assignment: CDR1 SGHAT and CDR2 FQNNGV. Here the CDR3 DNA reads TGTGCCAGCAGCTTAGCTGGTAGGACAGCCTACGAGCAGTACTTC. This translates into CASSLAGRTAYEQYF. The complete variable domain, with remaining parts taken from reference TRBV11-2 and TRBJ2-7, reads EAGVAQSPRYKIIEKRQSVAFWCNPISGHATLYWYQQILGQGPKLLIQFQNNGVVDDSQLPKDRFSAERLKGVDSTLKIQPAKLEDSAVYLCASSLAGRTAYEQYFGPGTRLTVT.

This chain links TRBV5-6 with TRBJ2-7, with D maybe TRBD1 (5 bases). The CDR3 covers 13 residues. Germline V gives CDR1 SGHDT, CDR2 YYEEEE. The V and J ends lost 0 bases and 1 base respectively, with 5 bases between them. The CDR3 coding sequence is TGTGCCAGCAGCTTGGACAGGTCCTACGAGCAGTACTTC. This sequence encodes CASSLDRSYEQYF.

The chain couples TRBV19 to TRBJ2-7, with 7 bases identical to TRBD2. Trimming at V came to 2 bases and at J to 4 bases, leaving 8 bases not matched to a gene. The CDR3 totals 15 residues. Germline CDR1 is LNHDA and CDR2 is SQIVND (reference sequence). CDR3 sequence reads: CASSIRLAEIYEQYF. DNA of the CDR3: TGTGCCAGTAGTATACGGCTAGCGGAGATATACGAGCAGTACTTC. Based on the CDR3 plus reference TRBV19 and TRBJ2-7, the full variable domain is DGGITQSPKYLFRKEGQNVTLSCEQNLNHDAMYWYRQDPGQGLRLIYYSQIVNDFQKGDIAEGYSVSREKKESFPLTVTSAQKNPTAFYLCASSIRLAEIYEQYFGPGTRLTVT.

The chain uses TRBV11-2 and TRBJ2-3, with TRBD1 matching 7 bases. The CDR3 extends over 13 amino acids. Germline V gene sequence: CDR1 SGHAT, CDR2 FQNNGV. Unmatched junction bases numbered 13, after V lost 5 bases and J lost 14 bases. The CDR3 loop reads CASSAQDRAPPYF. The CDR3 DNA sequence: TGTGCCAGCAGCGCCCAAGACAGGGCCCCTCCGTATTTT.

This CDR3 reads CASSARPGDPDTQYF. The CDR3 DNA follows: TGTGCCAGCAGTGCACGGCCAGGGGACCCAGATACGCAGTATTTT. The chain combines TRBV6-4 with TRBJ2-3; tentative D call: TRBD1 (6 bases). V dropped 4 bases and J dropped 4 bases, with 15 bases sitting between them. The CDR3 extends over 15 amino acids. From germline, CDR1 is MRHNA and CDR2 SNTAGT.

The chain combines TRBV25-1 with TRBJ2-1; tentative D call: TRBD2 (7 bases). Germline-derived CDR1 and CDR2 are MGHDK and SYGVNS. This CDR3 contains 14 residues. Trimming removed 5 bases from V and 7 bases from J, with 15 bases in between. The CDR3 DNA sequence: TGTGCCAGCAGTCGGGGAGGGGGGCGTAATGAGCAGTTCTTC. Translated: CASSRGGGRNEQFF.

V and J are TRBV4-1 and TRBJ2-2; 7 positions agree with TRBD2. J was trimmed by 9 bases and V by 0 bases; bases with no gene match: 13. There are 17 residues in the CDR3. The germline CDR1 and CDR2 sequences are MGHRA and YSYEKL. The CDR3 region has the DNA TGCGCCAGCAGCCAAGAGAGGGGAGGGACCCCAAGTAGGGAGCTGTTTTTT. Translating it yields CASSQERGGTPSRELFF.

This clone was seen a few times. The chain joins TRBV29-1 to TRBJ2-1, with TRBD1 identical over 10 bases. V lost 7 bases, J lost 2 bases, and 5 bases stayed unmatched. The CDR3 contains 14 residues. The germline V gene has CDR1 SQVTM and CDR2 ANQGSEA. CDR3: CSARGTGAYNEQFF. The CDR3 DNA reads TGCAGCGCCCGCGGGACAGGGGCCTACAATGAGCAGTTCTTC.

The chain uses TRBV6-6 and TRBJ2-7, with 7 bases that match TRBD1. The junction had 4 bases not matched to a gene; V was cut back by 2 bases and J by 3 bases. This CDR3 spans 14 amino acids. The germline V gene encodes CDR1 MNHNY and CDR2 SVGAGI (reference sequence). The CDR3 here is CASSYVGQLYEQYF. Written as DNA, the CDR3 is TGTGCCAGCAGTTACGTGGGACAGCTCTACGAGCAGTACTTC.